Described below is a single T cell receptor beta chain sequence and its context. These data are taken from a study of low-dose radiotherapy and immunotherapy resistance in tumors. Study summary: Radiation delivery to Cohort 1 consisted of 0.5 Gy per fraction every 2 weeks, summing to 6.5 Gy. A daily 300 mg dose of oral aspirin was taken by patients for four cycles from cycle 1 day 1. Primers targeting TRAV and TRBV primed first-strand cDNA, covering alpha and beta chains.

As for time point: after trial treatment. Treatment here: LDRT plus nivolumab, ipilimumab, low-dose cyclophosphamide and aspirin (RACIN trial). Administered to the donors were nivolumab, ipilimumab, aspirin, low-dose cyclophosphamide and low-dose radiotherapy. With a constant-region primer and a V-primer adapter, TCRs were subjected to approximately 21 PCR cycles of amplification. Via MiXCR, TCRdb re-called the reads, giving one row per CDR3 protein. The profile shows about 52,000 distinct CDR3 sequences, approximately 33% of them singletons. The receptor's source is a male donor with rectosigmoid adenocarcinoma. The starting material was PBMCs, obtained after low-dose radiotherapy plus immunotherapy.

The CDR3 region has the DNA TGTGCCAGCAGCTTAAAGAGCTCCTACAATGAGCAGTTCTTC. Translated: CASSLKSSYNEQFF. V usage is TRBV5-4 and J usage is TRBJ2-1; D gene uncertain. Germline values: CDR1 SGHNT, CDR2 YYREEE (reference sequence). The V end was cut by 2 bases, the J end by 0 bases, with 6 bases between. CDR3 length: 14 residues. Drawing the rest from reference TRBV5-4 and TRBJ2-1, the complete variable domain is ETGVTQSPTHLIKTRGQQVTLRCSSQSGHNTVSWYQQALGQGPQFIFQYYREEENGRGNFPPRFSGLQFPNYSSELNVNALELDDSALYLCASSLKSSYNEQFFGPGTRLTVL.